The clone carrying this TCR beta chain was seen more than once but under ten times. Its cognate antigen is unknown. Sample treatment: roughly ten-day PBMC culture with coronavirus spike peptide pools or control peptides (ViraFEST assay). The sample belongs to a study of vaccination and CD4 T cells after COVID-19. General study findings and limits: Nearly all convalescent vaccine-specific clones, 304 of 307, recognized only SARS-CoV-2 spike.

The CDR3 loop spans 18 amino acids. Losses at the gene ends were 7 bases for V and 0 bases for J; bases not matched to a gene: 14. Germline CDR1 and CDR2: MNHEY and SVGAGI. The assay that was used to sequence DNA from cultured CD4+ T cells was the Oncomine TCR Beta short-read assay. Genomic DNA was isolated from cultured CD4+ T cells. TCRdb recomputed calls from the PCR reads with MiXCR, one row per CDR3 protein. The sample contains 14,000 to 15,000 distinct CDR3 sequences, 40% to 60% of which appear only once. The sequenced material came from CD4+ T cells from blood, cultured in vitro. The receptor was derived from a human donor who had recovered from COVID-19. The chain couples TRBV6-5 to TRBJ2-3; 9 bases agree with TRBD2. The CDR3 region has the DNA TGTGCCAGCATTTATTCGGTAGGGCTAGCGGGGAGCACAGATACGCAGTATTTT. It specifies CASIYSVGLAGSTDTQYF.